The clone carrying this T cell receptor (beta chain) was observed a few times. What it binds is not known. Production of TCR cDNA was by 5'RACE template switching, which also added a universal primer site and UMIs. MiXCR, run by TCRdb on the 5' RACE reads, gives a single entry per CDR3 protein. Among 120,000 or so distinct CDR3 sequences, roughly 15% were seen once, and the ten largest hold about 40%. The data belong to a study of T cells after yellow fever vaccination. Study findings and constraints: A small proportion of clonotypes was detected in both the CD4 and CD8 compartments. Post-booster repertoires contained most primary-vaccination clones again (roughly 95% CD4, around 88% CD8). In FACS-sorted repertoires, abundant clonotypes from the bulk population could appear as contaminants.

The source is a man younger than 35 who received the YFV17D yellow fever vaccine. Specimen: CD8+ T cells sorted from PBMCs, collected 5 days after the yellow fever booster vaccination.

CDR3 nucleotides: TGTGCCAGCAGCCCCTCATGGACAGGAATCGGCGAGCAGTACTTC. This codes for CASSPSWTGIGEQYF. The gene calls are TRBV9 and TRBJ2-7, with TRBD1 matching over 7 bases. With V trimmed by 4 bases and J by 6 bases, 13 bases remained unmatched. The CDR3 totals 15 residues. Germline CDR1 is SGDLS and CDR2 is YYNGEE.